This TCR beta chain is from a study of human T cells and chemical hapten exposure. Unfractionated whole blood was the source of the extracted total RNA. General study points: The study found that DPC sensitization did not change TCRs above 1 in 1000 frequency.

The CDR3 has 15 residues. V trimming: 5 bases; J trimming: 4 bases; junction bases outside the gene matches: 5. CDR1 and CDR2 from the germline V gene are MNHEY and SVGAGI. The library labeled individual cDNA molecules by adding unique molecular identifiers to them. TCRdb independently ran MiXCR on the reads; one entry per CDR3 protein. Of fewer than 150,000 distinct CDR3 sequences in the sample, over 7.5% are singletons; the top ten hold roughly 1.5%. This clonotype was seen a few times. As yet, its antigen is unknown. The sequence was collected from a human donor in good health. Some clones in this sample may be carry-over from other donors' samples. The chain combines TRBV6-5 with TRBJ2-1, with 10 positions matching TRBD1. The sequenced sample was whole blood. CDR3 amino acids: CASSTGQGGYNEQFF. The CDR3 bases are TGTGCCAGCAGTACCGGACAGGGGGGATACAATGAGCAGTTCTTC.